The present T cell receptor beta chain was sequenced within a study of blood T cell repertoires in COVID-19. Study background: Acute and convalescent COVID-19 specimens originated in the United States, Italy and Spain.

This study enrolled people aged roughly 18 to 90 from about two dozen US geographic areas. As processed by the authors: By means of reference gene primer amplification, nucleated cell counts were estimated. Profiling relied on immunoSEQ multiplex PCR, and the TCRdb table lists in-frame clones only, not all of them. V and J calls and clone size come straight from that table; D and trimming were deduced from the DNA. This table has 45,000 to 55,000 clones, roughly 80% appearing once. Per the germline V gene, CDR1 is SGHTA and CDR2 is FQGNSA. The CDR3 has 13 residues. The V gene lost 6 bases and the J gene lost 11 bases, with 19 bases spanning the gap.

The TCR comes from a woman in her forties or fifties with acute COVID-19. The V gene is TRBV7-2, the J gene TRBJ1-2, with D tentatively TRBD1 (6 bases). The specimen sequenced was PBMCs or T cells enriched from blood (not recorded which). CDR3 bases: TGTGCCAGCAGGCAACGGGACACCTTCTTGTACACCTTC. Protein product: CASRQRDTFLYTF.